The clone carrying this T cell receptor (beta chain) was seen more than once but under ten times. Antigen specificity is unknown. The whole isolated RNA underwent reverse transcription, so sequencing captured expressed TCRB transcripts. The data were produced by immunoSEQ multiplex PCR, yet TCRdb's version contains in-frame clones alone and is incomplete. The sample shows 160,000 or so clones, about 8.3% of them seen only once. This sample was taken from a study of beta chain features in type 1 diabetes. Findings of the study overall: When Type 1 diabetes patients were examined, their TCRB CDR3s proved moderately but significantly shorter in all four CD4+ subsets. Relative to healthy donors, patients appeared to have naive, central memory and Treg TCRB repertoires that were more similar.

CD45RO/CCR7/CD25/CD127/CD95/CD27 staining was used to isolate CD4+ naive, central memory, regulatory and stem cell-like memory cells by sorting. Post-sort purity exceeded 95% for all sorted populations. The CDR3 is 16 residues long. The V gene end was trimmed by 4 bases and the J gene end by 6 bases; junction bases not matched to a gene: 11. Germline CDR1 reads ENHRY; CDR2 reads SYGVKD. What was sequenced was central memory CD4+ T cells from blood. V is TRBV10-3 and J is TRBJ2-1; 8 positions agree with TRBD1. The clonotype originates from a woman between 18 and 29 years old with type 1 diabetes. The CDR3 spells CAISGMVRQGINEQFF. The CDR3 bases are TGTGCCATCAGTGGGATGGTGAGACAGGGGATCAATGAGCAGTTCTTC.